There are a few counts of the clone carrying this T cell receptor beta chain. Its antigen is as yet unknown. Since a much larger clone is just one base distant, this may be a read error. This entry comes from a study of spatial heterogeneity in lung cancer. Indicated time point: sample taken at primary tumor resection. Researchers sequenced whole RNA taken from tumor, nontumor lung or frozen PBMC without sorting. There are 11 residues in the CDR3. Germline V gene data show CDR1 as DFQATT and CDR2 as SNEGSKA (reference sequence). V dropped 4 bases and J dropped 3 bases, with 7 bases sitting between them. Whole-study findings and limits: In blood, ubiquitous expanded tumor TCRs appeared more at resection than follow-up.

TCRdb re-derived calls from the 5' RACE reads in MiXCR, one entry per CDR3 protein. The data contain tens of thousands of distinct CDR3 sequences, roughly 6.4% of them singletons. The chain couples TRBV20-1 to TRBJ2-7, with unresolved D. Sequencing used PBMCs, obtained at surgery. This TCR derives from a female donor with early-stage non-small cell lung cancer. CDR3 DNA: TGCAGTGCTAATGGCCGCTACGAGCAGTACGTC. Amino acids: CSANGRYEQYV.